The 23 T cell receptor beta chains presented below share a single source sample, sequenced in a study of siplizumab effects on memory and regulatory T cells. This table comes from immunoSEQ multiplex PCR, and its TCRdb copy is limited to in-frame clones, with some not included. The sample lists under 100,000 clones, over 90% occurring once. Sequenced: non-Treg CD4+ T cells sorted from blood. The source is a human donor in good health.

The count of this clone is one. The chain is built from TRBV11-1 and TRBJ2-7, with 7 bases identical to TRBD2. The CDR3 covers 15 residues. CDR1 and CDR2 (germline): SGHAT, FQDESV (reference sequence). V lost 5 bases, J lost 3 bases, and 10 bases stayed unmatched. The CDR3 here is CASSHLSSGNYEQYF. In nucleotides, the CDR3 is TGTGCCAGCAGCCACCTCTCTAGCGGTAACTACGAGCAGTACTTC.

V gene TRBV21-1 combines with J gene TRBJ1-5; the listed D gene, TRBD1, was not tested against the DNA. TRBV21-1 is a known pseudogene. The length of the CDR3 is 17 residues. Here the CDR3 reads CASSKEGGQYCNQPQHF. The CDR3 nucleotides read TGTGCCAGCAGCAAGGAGGGGGGACAGTATTGCAATCAGCCCCAGCATTTT.

V and J are TRBV6-6 and TRBJ2-2; D is uncertain. The length of the CDR3 is 13 residues. The V end was cut by 2 bases, the J end by 9 bases, with 10 bases between. From germline, CDR1 is MNHNY and CDR2 SVGAGI (reference sequence). CDR3 sequence (DNA): TGTGCCAGCAGTTACGCCCCTCAGAGGGAGCTGTTTTTT. As protein: CASSYAPQRELFF.

V usage is TRBV7-2 and J usage is TRBJ2-1; D perhaps matches TRBD1 (5 bases). V lost 6 bases and J 9 bases, leaving 12 bases between the germline ends. The CDR3 is 12 amino acids. Germline V gene sequence: CDR1 SGHTA, CDR2 FQGNSA. CDR3 amino acids: CASRRTGGEQFF. The CDR3 DNA follows: TGTGCCAGCAGACGAACAGGTGGTGAGCAGTTCTTC.

CDR3 nucleotides: TGTGCCAGCAGCTTAGCAAGGGATCTGGGCTACACCTTC. Its protein product is CASSLARDLGYTF. The chain recombines TRBV7-8 with TRBJ1-2; the D is unclear. The CDR3 is 13 residues long. Germline V CDR1 and CDR2: SGHVS, FQNEAQ. The V and J ends lost 0 bases and 8 bases respectively, with 10 bases between them.

V gene TRBV28 combines with J gene TRBJ1-5; possibly TRBD1 for D (6 bases). Germline V gene data show CDR1 as MDHEN and CDR2 as SYDVKM. Trimming pared 6 bases from V and 6 bases from J, leaving 15 bases between. The CDR3 totals 14 residues. Here the CDR3 reads CASRPTGSAQPQHF. Written as DNA, the CDR3 is TGTGCCAGCAGACCCACAGGGTCGGCTCAGCCCCAGCATTTT.

The V and J genes are TRBV28 and TRBJ1-4; TRBD1 matches 10 bases. The CDR3 totals 15 residues. The germline V gene has CDR1 MDHEN and CDR2 SYDVKM. Trimming took 4 bases from V and 17 from J; bases not matched to a gene: 16. The CDR3 loop is CASSSPGQGHYWTFF. For the CDR3, the DNA is TGTGCCAGCAGTTCCCCGGGACAGGGGCATTATTGGACATTTTTT. Using reference TRBV28 and TRBJ1-4 for the parts outside the CDR3, the full variable domain is DVKVTQSSRYLVKRTGEKVFLECVQDMDHENMFWYRQDPGLGLRLIYFSYDVKMKEKGDIPEGYSVSREKKERFSLILESASTNQTSMYLCASSSPGQGHYWTFFGSGTQLSVL.

The chain recombines TRBV28 with TRBJ2-1; D is unresolved. Trimming took off 9 bases at V and 0 bases at J, with 15 bases between the two ends. The CDR3 spans 15 residues. Germline V gene lookup returns CDR1 MDHEN and CDR2 SYDVKM. For the CDR3, the DNA is TGTGCCAGTCGTTGGGCGCCTAGCTCCTACAATGAGCAGTTCTTC. It codes for CASRWAPSSYNEQFF.

The V and J genes are TRBV19 and TRBJ2-1, with unresolved D. The CDR3 is 16 residues long. The germline V gene encodes CDR1 LNHDA and CDR2 SQIVND (reference sequence). Deletions cut 1 base from V and 5 bases from J, with 15 bases between. CDR3 residues: CASSIGSGTLHNEQFF. CDR3 in DNA: TGTGCCAGTAGTATAGGGTCCGGTACCCTCCACAATGAGCAGTTCTTC.

The chain carries TRBV7-3 and TRBJ2-5; 7 positions agree with TRBD2. The germline CDR1 and CDR2 sequences are SGHTA and FQGTGA. The CDR3 totals 14 residues. Germline trimming cut 0 bases from V and 5 bases from J; bases unmatched to any gene: 3. In nucleotides, the CDR3 is TGTGCCAGCAGCTTAACCGGGAGGAGGGAGACCCAGTACTTC. Translating gives CASSLTGRRETQYF.

A single count supports this clone. This chain uses TRBV18 with TRBJ2-1; D is possibly TRBD2 (5 bases). The germline V and J ends were trimmed by 3 bases and 7 bases, with 19 bases remaining between them. From germline, CDR1 is KGHSH and CDR2 LQKENI. The CDR3 runs to 16 residues. Here the CDR3 reads CASSPTKVAFLNEQFF. CDR3 coding DNA: TGTGCCAGCTCACCTACAAAGGTAGCGTTTTTAAATGAGCAGTTCTTC. The whole variable domain, filled in from reference TRBV18 and TRBJ2-1, reads NAGVMQNPRHLVRRRGQEARLRCSPMKGHSHVYWYRQLPEEGLKFMVYLQKENIIDESGMPKERFSAEFPKEGPSILRIQQVVRGDSAAYFCASSPTKVAFLNEQFFGPGTRLTVL.

The chain recombines TRBV28 with TRBJ1-4; TRBD1 is a possible D gene (6 bases). The CDR3 spans 15 residues. Germline V gives CDR1 MDHEN, CDR2 SYDVKM. V gave up 6 bases and J gave up 7 bases, with 18 bases separating them. The CDR3 here is CASRSKTSRGEKLFF. As DNA, the CDR3 is TGTGCCAGCAGGTCGAAGACGAGCAGGGGTGAAAAACTGTTTTTT.

The chain uses TRBV28 and TRBJ1-5; D remains unclear. Trimming took off 5 bases at V and 2 bases at J, with 13 bases between the two ends. This CDR3 region has 15 residues. CDR1 MDHEN and CDR2 SYDVKM come from the germline V gene. Written as DNA, the CDR3 is TGTGCCAGCAGTCCCCCACGAGCGGGCAATCAGCCCCAGCATTTT. It codes for CASSPPRAGNQPQHF.

The chain employs TRBV18 and TRBJ2-3; D possibly matches TRBD1 or TRBD2 (5 bases each). CDR1 is KGHSH and CDR2 is LQKENI in the germline V gene. Deletions cut 3 bases from V and 6 bases from J, with 19 bases between. The length of the CDR3 is 16 residues. CDR3 bases: TGTGCCAGCTCACCCTCCGGGACCCGCCAAGTGGATACGCAGTATTTT. Translated, it gives CASSPSGTRQVDTQYF.

This chain's CDR3 is CASSERGLTEAFF. In nucleotides, the CDR3 is TGTGCCAGCAGTGAACGAGGGTTGACTGAAGCTTTCTTT. This sequence joins TRBV2 and TRBJ1-1; D not resolved. CDR3 size: 13 residues. Trimming took 2 bases from V and 5 from J, leaving 9 bases between them. Germline assignment: CDR1 SNHLY and CDR2 FYNNEI.

This chain uses TRBV28 with TRBJ1-4; the D gene is possibly TRBD1 (5 bases). Trimming left V 5 bases short and J 4 bases short, with 14 bases between. CDR1 MDHEN and CDR2 SYDVKM come from the germline V gene. The CDR3 contains 15 residues. The DNA for the CDR3 is TGTGCCAGCAGTAACCCCGGGGGGTTTAATGAAAAACTGTTTTTT. The encoded protein is CASSNPGGFNEKLFF.

The rearrangement uses TRBV2 and TRBJ1-1; D call uncertain. Per germline, CDR1 SNHLY and CDR2 FYNNEI. The CDR3 is 14 residues long. Trimming removed 1 base at V and 2 bases at J, with 8 bases between. The CDR3 region is CASSEEAANTEAFF. CDR3 coding DNA: TGTGCCAGCAGTGAAGAGGCAGCCAACACTGAAGCTTTCTTT.

The V call is TRBV28, the J call TRBJ1-2; a possible D gene is TRBD1 (6 bases). V lost 5 bases, J lost 4 bases, and 17 bases lay in between. CDR3 length equals 15 residues. Germline values: CDR1 MDHEN, CDR2 SYDVKM. CDR3 sequence reads: CASSPGQGQFYGYTF. Here the CDR3 DNA reads TGTGCCAGCAGTCCAGGACAAGGACAGTTCTATGGCTACACCTTC.

The V gene is TRBV19, the J gene TRBJ2-7; 9 bases are shared with TRBD2. The germline V gene encodes CDR1 LNHDA and CDR2 SQIVND (reference sequence). Trimming cost V 2 bases and J 2 bases; bases outside gene matches: 4. The CDR3 totals 15 residues. CDR3 amino acids: CASSISSSGTYEQYF. CDR3 bases: TGTGCCAGTAGTATATCGTCTAGCGGGACCTACGAGCAGTACTTC.

This sequence joins TRBV7-2 and TRBJ2-1, with D unresolved. V shed 1 base and J shed 6 bases, with 7 bases lying between them. Germline CDR1 reads SGHTA; CDR2 reads FQGNSA. This CDR3 has 13 amino acids. The CDR3 protein is CASSLGIGNEQFF. Written as DNA, the CDR3 is TGTGCCAGCAGCTTAGGAATTGGCAATGAGCAGTTCTTC.

The genes are TRBV7-9 and TRBJ2-7, with D possibly being TRBD1 or TRBD2 (5 bases each). The CDR3 contains 17 residues. Trimming stripped 5 bases from V and 5 bases from J, with 25 bases between. The germline gives CDR1 SEHNR, CDR2 FQNEAQ (reference sequence). The CDR3 sequence: CASSTAGLRVGTDEQYF. The CDR3 coding sequence is TGTGCCAGCAGCACGGCCGGCCTCCGGGTTGGGACGGACGAGCAGTACTTC.

The chain carries TRBV11-2 and TRBJ2-7; the match to TRBD1 covers 9 bases. Germline trimming cut 6 bases from V and 5 bases from J; bases unmatched to any gene: 14. Germline V gene data show CDR1 as SGHAT and CDR2 as FQNNGV. CDR3 length: 16 residues. CDR3 sequence reads: CASRHNKGQGSHEQYF. The CDR3 bases are TGTGCCAGCAGGCATAACAAGGGACAGGGTAGTCACGAGCAGTACTTC.

V is TRBV5-1 and J is TRBJ2-1; a weak D match, TRBD1 (5 bases). Looked up from germline, CDR1 is SGHRS and CDR2 is YFSETQ. The V end lost 0 bases, the J end lost 10 bases, and 11 bases lay between the germline ends. This CDR3 contains 13 residues. CDR3 region: CASSLAERTEQFF. The CDR3 DNA is TGCGCCAGCAGCTTGGCCGAAAGGACAGAGCAGTTCTTC.